The 16 T cell receptor beta chains in this list originate from one sample, sequenced in a study of blood T cell repertoires in COVID-19. Profiled with immunoSEQ multiplex PCR; TCRdb holds only in-frame clones, not every one. The top ten clones hold 0.2% to 0.3% of a sample with roughly 700,000 clones, 80% to 90% of them seen once. The sample taken for sequencing was peripheral blood. The receptors derive from a woman under 30 with acute or convalescent COVID-19.

V usage is TRBV5-5 and J usage is TRBJ1-6, with a weak D call TRBD1 (6 bases). The CDR3 sequence is 18 residues long. The germline gives CDR1 SGHKS, CDR2 YYEKEE (reference sequence). Between the trimmed V and J ends, which lost 1 base and 4 bases, there was a span of 18 bases. In DNA, the CDR3 is TGTGCCAGCAGCTTGATAACGGATCTAGGGGGATATAATTCACCCCTCCACTTT. Amino acid sequence: CASSLITDLGGYNSPLHF.

In the case of this clone: At the DNA level, this CDR3 is encoded by other sequences in the same sample as well. CDR3 residues: CASSLGGDNYGYTF. DNA of the CDR3: TGTGCCAGCAGTTTAGGAGGTGATAACTATGGCTACACCTTC. The chain employs TRBV27 and TRBJ1-2; D unclear. CDR3 size: 14 residues. Per germline, CDR1 MNHEY and CDR2 SMNVEV (reference sequence). Trimming left V 2 bases short and J 1 base short, with 8 bases between.

V is TRBV6-2 or TRBV6-3 and J is TRBJ2-1; weak D call: TRBD1 (6 bases). This CDR3 has 19 residues. Germline V gene lookup returns CDR1 MNHEY and CDR2 SVGEGT. The germline V and J ends were trimmed by 3 bases and 4 bases, with 25 bases remaining between them. The CDR3 loop reads CASSYRGTGPQGSYNEQFF. In DNA, the CDR3 is TGTGCCAGCAGTTATCGAGGAACAGGCCCCCAGGGGTCATACAATGAGCAGTTCTTC.

This clone came up once. J is TRBJ2-3 and V is TRBV19, with 12 positions matching TRBD2. Germline V lookup: CDR1 LNHDA, CDR2 SQIVND (reference sequence). After removal of 4 bases from V and 2 bases from J, the junction contained 4 bases not matched to a gene. The CDR3 spans 16 residues. The CDR3 DNA is TGTGCCAGTAGTACAACTAGCGGGGGGACCACAGATACGCAGTATTTT. Amino acid sequence: CASSTTSGGTTDTQYF.

In this sample, this clone turned up a few times. The genes are TRBV6-2 or TRBV6-3 and TRBJ2-2; 8 bases are a match to TRBD1. The length of the CDR3 is 15 residues. The germline CDR1 and CDR2 sequences are MNHEY and SVGEGT. V shed 6 bases and J 6 bases; nucleotides not matched to a gene: 9. For the CDR3, the DNA is TGTGCCAGCAGCCCCGACAGGGGTGGCCCCGGGGAGCTGTTTTTT. It yields the protein CASSPDRGGPGELFF.

V and J are TRBV2 and TRBJ1-3; maybe TRBD1 (5 bases). This CDR3 comprises 12 residues. Trimming stripped 5 bases from V and 3 bases from J, with 5 bases between. The germline CDR1 and CDR2 sequences are SNHLY and FYNNEI. Written as DNA, the CDR3 is TGTGCCAGCAGTACAGGTGGAAACACCATATATTTT. It codes for CASSTGGNTIYF.

This sequence joins TRBV5-1 and TRBJ1-5; D perhaps matches TRBD1 (6 bases). CDR1 and CDR2 from the germline V gene are SGHRS and YFSETQ. The V gene lost 1 base and the J gene lost 5 bases, with 13 bases spanning the gap. CDR3 size: 15 residues. The CDR3 DNA sequence: TGCGCCAGCAGCTTGATCGGGGGGCAAGATCAGCCCCAGCATTTT. This gives the protein CASSLIGGQDQPQHF.

This chain links TRBV25-1 with TRBJ1-1, with D possibly TRBD1 on 6 matching bases. The CDR3 consists of 15 residues. The V end lost 6 bases, the J end lost 3 bases, and 17 bases lay between the germline ends. Germline assignment: CDR1 MGHDK and CDR2 SYGVNS. The CDR3 region is CASRTIGTLYTEAFF. The CDR3 DNA sequence: TGTGCCAGCAGGACCATAGGGACATTATACACTGAAGCTTTCTTT.

V is TRBV5-5 and J is TRBJ2-3; TRBD2 is a possible D gene (6 bases). Germline values: CDR1 SGHKS, CDR2 YYEKEE (reference sequence). CDR3 size: 16 residues. Trimming pared 0 bases from V and 1 base from J, leaving 12 bases between. The CDR3 bases are TGTGCCAGCAGCTTGGATGTCGGGGGACGCACAGATACGCAGTATTTT. Translation gives CASSLDVGGRTDTQYF.

The rearrangement joins TRBV9 to TRBJ2-3, with 8 nucleotides matching TRBD2. The CDR3 contains 18 residues. Germline CDR1 SGDLS, CDR2 YYNGEE. Trimming removed 0 bases from V and 6 bases from J; junction bases left unmatched: 15. The CDR3, as DNA: TGTGCCAGCAGCGTAGCTGATTTGATCGGGGGGGCCCCGGATACGCAGTATTTT. It translates to CASSVADLIGGAPDTQYF.

The chain recombines TRBV19 with TRBJ1-2, with TRBD1 matching over 7 bases. CDR3 size: 13 residues. V gave up 10 bases and J gave up 1 base; unmatched junction bases: 6. CDR1 LNHDA and CDR2 SQIVND come from the germline V gene (reference sequence). CDR3 amino acids: CATGTVNNYGYTF. In DNA form, the CDR3 reads TGTGCCACCGGGACAGTTAATAACTATGGCTACACCTTC.

The chain is built from TRBV19 and TRBJ1-1; D might be TRBD1 (5 bases). V lost 4 bases to trimming and J lost 5 bases, with 17 bases between them. Germline V gene sequence: CDR1 LNHDA, CDR2 SQIVND (reference sequence). The CDR3 spans 15 residues. CDR3 protein: CASSTLQGLWTEAFF. The CDR3 DNA is TGTGCCAGTAGTACCCTCCAGGGTTTGTGGACTGAAGCTTTCTTT.

V gene TRBV6-5 combines with J gene TRBJ2-2; perhaps TRBD1 as D (6 bases). Germline V gene sequence: CDR1 MNHEY, CDR2 SVGAGI. CDR3 length: 16 residues. V lost 2 bases and J lost 2, with 12 bases in between. The DNA for the CDR3 is TGTGCCAGCAGTTACGGGGGCGCGGAAAACACCGGGGAGCTGTTTTTT. This encodes CASSYGGAENTGELFF.

This chain uses TRBV5-1 with TRBJ1-2; D possibly corresponds to TRBD1 (6 bases). CDR3 length: 13 amino acids. From germline, CDR1 is SGHRS and CDR2 YFSETQ. Trimming stripped 4 bases from V and 4 bases from J, with 11 bases between. CDR3 loop: CASSRKQGYGYTF. CDR3 bases: TGCGCCAGCAGCCGAAAACAGGGCTATGGCTACACCTTC.

The gene calls are TRBV5-1 and TRBJ1-1, with 8 bases matching TRBD1. The CDR3 spans 15 residues. With 3 bases clipped from V and 4 bases from J, the junction kept 8 bases outside the gene matches. Germline CDR1 is SGHRS and CDR2 is YFSETQ. CDR3 in DNA: TGCGCCAGCAGCTCTCCCAACAGGGGGGGCACTGAAGCTTTCTTT. Encoded protein: CASSSPNRGGTEAFF. Full variable domain (outside the CDR3, taken from reference TRBV5-1 and TRBJ1-1): KAGVTQTPRYLIKTRGQQVTLSCSPISGHRSVSWYQQTPGQGLQFLFEYFSETQRNKGNFPGRFSGRQFSNSRSEMNVSTLELGDSALYLCASSSPNRGGTEAFFGQGTRLTVV.

The rearrangement uses TRBV5-5 and TRBJ1-1; D unresolved. The ends were cut back, 2 bases at V and 7 bases at J, with 12 bases in the middle. Germline V lookup: CDR1 SGHKS, CDR2 YYEKEE (reference sequence). The CDR3 has 13 residues. The CDR3 here is CASSLLYRDEAFF. The CDR3 DNA reads TGTGCCAGCAGCTTATTGTACAGAGATGAAGCTTTCTTT.